This T cell receptor beta chain was sequenced for a study of T cells in localized non-small cell lung cancer. Broader study findings: A median of around 60 of the top 100 tumor clones appeared in adjacent lung, which was paired and uninvolved. Uninvolved neighboring lung showed the greatest T cell clonality, exceeding tumor.

A word on this clone: What it binds is unknown.

The CDR3 covers 16 residues. V lost 7 bases to trimming and J lost 0 bases, with 18 bases between them. Germline lookup yields CDR1 SNHLY and CDR2 FYNNEI. Profiling relied on immunoSEQ multiplex PCR, and the TCRdb table lists in-frame clones only, not all of them. Of approximately 25,000 clones listed, over 75% are singletons. This clonotype was sampled from a woman aged 40-70 years with stage I lung adenocarcinoma. Specimen: peripheral blood, collected before any cancer treatment. This rearrangement joins TRBV2 to TRBJ1-1; D uncertain. CDR3 DNA sequence: TGTGCCAGCATTGCGGGCCCCCAAGGGATGAACACTGAAGCTTTCTTT. It codes for CASIAGPQGMNTEAFF.